The subject of this entry is one T cell receptor (beta chain). Its antigen remains unknown. This sample is part of a study of blood T cells in healthy people across ages. Regarding the study as a whole: Significant beta diversity loss was already apparent by age around 40, declining roughly linearly. Diversity figures derived from one million T cells were judged to underestimate the true value.

Trimming stripped 5 bases from V and 13 bases from J, with 15 bases between. The CDR3 has 12 residues. In germline, CDR1 is MNHEY, CDR2 SVGAGI. Isolation of PBMCs gave at least 6 million cells per sample. The use of a sample-barcoded 5' primer and a J-beta primer mix characterized a second PCR of about 6 to 11 cycles. Every molecule of cDNA carried a tag from a template-switch adaptor with 12 random nucleotides. TCRdb ran MiXCR on the 5' RACE reads and lists one entry per CDR3 protein. Of 1.5 million to 2 million distinct CDR3 sequences detected, around 48% appear once; the ten largest clones hold over 2%.

This TCR derives from a woman in her 40s in good health. V is TRBV6-5 and J is TRBJ2-1; a weak D match, TRBD1 (6 bases). The sequenced sample was blood. The CDR3 loop reads CASSQPAGVQFF. Here the CDR3 DNA reads TGTGCCAGCAGTCAACCCGCAGGGGTTCAGTTCTTC.